Ten or more counts support the clone carrying this TCR beta chain. Recently diagnosed hyperthyroidism of less than 2 months' duration affected patients aged 18 to 65. Not enrolled were patients with uncontrolled infection, other autoimmune disease, pregnancy or lactation. This entry is derived from a study of T cells in Graves' hyperthyroidism and ophthalmopathy. What was amplified from RNA transcripts were TCR beta CDR3 regions. The HTBI set primed first-round TCR CDR3 RT-PCR. TCRdb reprocessed the multiplex PCR reads via MiXCR and lists one record per CDR3 protein. The sample contains around 540,000 distinct CDR3 sequences, 46% of which appear only once. This CDR3 is built from 14 residues. Germline lookup yields CDR1 WSHSY and CDR2 SAAADI. Trimming removed 0 bases from V and 8 bases from J; junction bases left unmatched: 2.

This TCR derives from a woman between 18 and 30 years old with Graves' hyperthyroidism. V is TRBV10-2 and J is TRBJ1-4, with 8 bases lining up with TRBD1. The sequenced sample was peripheral blood or thyroid tissue (not recorded which). The CDR3 here is CASSESTGDEKLFF. As DNA, the CDR3 is TGCGCCAGCAGTGAGTCGACAGGGGACGAAAAACTGTTTTTT.